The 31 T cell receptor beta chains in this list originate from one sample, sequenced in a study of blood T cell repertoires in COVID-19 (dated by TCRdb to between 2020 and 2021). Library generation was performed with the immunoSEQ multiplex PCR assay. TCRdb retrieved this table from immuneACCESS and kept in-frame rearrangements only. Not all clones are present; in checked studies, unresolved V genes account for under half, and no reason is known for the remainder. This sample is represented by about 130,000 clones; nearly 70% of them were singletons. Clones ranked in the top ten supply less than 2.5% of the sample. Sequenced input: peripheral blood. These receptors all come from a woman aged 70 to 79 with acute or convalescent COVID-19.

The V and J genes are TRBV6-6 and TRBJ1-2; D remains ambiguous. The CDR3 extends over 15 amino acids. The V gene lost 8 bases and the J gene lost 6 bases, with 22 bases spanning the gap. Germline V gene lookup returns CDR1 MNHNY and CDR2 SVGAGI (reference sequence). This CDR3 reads CASDPHLWAPDGYTF. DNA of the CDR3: TGTGCCAGCGACCCTCACCTTTGGGCGCCGGATGGCTACACCTTC.

Here the CDR3 DNA reads TGCAGTGCTAGTAGGCTAGCGGGAAACACCGGGGAGCTGTTTTTT. It encodes CSASRLAGNTGELFF. The chain couples TRBV20-1 to TRBJ2-2; TRBD2 matches at 9 bases. Trimming took 3 bases from V and 2 from J; bases not matched to a gene: 4. This CDR3 is 15 amino acids long. Germline CDR1 and CDR2: DFQATT and SNEGSKA (reference sequence).

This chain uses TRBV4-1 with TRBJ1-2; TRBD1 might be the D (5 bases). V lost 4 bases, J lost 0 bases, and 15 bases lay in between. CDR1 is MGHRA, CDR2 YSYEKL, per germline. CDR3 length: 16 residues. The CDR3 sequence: CASSRGGETPNYGYTF. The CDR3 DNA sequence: TGCGCCAGCAGCCGGGGGGGAGAGACTCCTAACTATGGCTACACCTTC.

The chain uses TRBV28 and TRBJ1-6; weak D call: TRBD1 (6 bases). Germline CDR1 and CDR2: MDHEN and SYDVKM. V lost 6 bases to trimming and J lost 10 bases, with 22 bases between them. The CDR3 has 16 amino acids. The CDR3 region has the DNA TGTGCCAGCAGCACTGAGGGGGGGCTATTAGACTCACCCCTCCACTTT. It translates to CASSTEGGLLDSPLHF.

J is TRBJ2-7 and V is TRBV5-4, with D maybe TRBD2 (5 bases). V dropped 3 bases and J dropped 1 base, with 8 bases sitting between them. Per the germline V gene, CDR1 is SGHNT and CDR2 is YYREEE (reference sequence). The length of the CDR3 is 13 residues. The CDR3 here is CASSSGLSYEQYF. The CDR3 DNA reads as TGTGCCAGCAGCTCCGGACTTTCCTACGAGCAGTACTTC. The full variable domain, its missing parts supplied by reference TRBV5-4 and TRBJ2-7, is ETGVTQSPTHLIKTRGQQVTLRCSSQSGHNTVSWYQQALGQGPQFIFQYYREEENGRGNFPPRFSGLQFPNYSSELNVNALELDDSALYLCASSSGLSYEQYFGPGTRLTVT.

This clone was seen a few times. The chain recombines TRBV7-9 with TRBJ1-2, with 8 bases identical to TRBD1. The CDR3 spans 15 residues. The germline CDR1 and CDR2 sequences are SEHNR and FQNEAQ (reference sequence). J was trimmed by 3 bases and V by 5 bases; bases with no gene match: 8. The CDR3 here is CASSAKTTGDYGYTF. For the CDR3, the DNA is TGTGCCAGCAGCGCTAAGACGACAGGGGACTATGGCTACACCTTC.

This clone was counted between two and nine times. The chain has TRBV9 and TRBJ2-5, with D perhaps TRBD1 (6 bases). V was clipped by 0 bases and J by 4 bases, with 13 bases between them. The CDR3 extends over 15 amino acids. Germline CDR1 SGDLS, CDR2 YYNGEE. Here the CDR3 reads CASSVEGVATETQYF. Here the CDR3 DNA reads TGTGCCAGCAGCGTAGAGGGGGTCGCGACAGAGACCCAGTACTTC.

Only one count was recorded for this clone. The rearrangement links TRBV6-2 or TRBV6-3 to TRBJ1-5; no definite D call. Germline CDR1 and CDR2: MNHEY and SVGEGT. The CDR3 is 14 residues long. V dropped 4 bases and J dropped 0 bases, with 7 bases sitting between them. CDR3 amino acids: CASSSGHSNQPQHF. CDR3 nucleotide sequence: TGTGCCAGCAGTTCGGGTCATAGCAATCAGCCCCAGCATTTT.

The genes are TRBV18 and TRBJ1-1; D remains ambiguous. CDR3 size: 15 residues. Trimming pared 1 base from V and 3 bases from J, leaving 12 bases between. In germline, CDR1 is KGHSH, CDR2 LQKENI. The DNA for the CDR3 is TGTGCCAGCTCACCACTTGAGGCGTCGGACACTGAAGCTTTCTTT. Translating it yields CASSPLEASDTEAFF.

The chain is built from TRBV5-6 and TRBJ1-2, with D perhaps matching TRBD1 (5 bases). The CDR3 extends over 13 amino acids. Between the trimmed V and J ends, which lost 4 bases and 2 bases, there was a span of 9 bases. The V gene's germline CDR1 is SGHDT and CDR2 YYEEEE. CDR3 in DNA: TGTGCCAGCAGCGGGACTGAGAACTATGGCTACACCTTC. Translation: CASSGTENYGYTF.

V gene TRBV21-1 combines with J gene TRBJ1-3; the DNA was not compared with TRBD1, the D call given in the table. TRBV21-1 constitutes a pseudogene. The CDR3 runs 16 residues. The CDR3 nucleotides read TGTGCCAGCAGCAACCCGACAGCGTGCTCTGGAAACACCATATATTTT. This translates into CASSNPTACSGNTIYF.

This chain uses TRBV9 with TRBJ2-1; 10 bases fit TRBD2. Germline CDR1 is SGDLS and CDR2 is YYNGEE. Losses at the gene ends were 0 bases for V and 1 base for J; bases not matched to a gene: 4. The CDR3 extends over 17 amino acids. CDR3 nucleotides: TGTGCCAGCAGCGTAGGTACGGGACTAGCGTCCTACAATGAGCAGTTCTTC. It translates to CASSVGTGLASYNEQFF. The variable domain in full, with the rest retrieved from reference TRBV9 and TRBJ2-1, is DSGVTQTPKHLITATGQRVTLRCSPRSGDLSVYWYQQSLDQGLQFLIQYYNGEERAKGNILERFSAQQFPDLHSELNLSSLELGDSALYFCASSVGTGLASYNEQFFGPGTRLTVL.

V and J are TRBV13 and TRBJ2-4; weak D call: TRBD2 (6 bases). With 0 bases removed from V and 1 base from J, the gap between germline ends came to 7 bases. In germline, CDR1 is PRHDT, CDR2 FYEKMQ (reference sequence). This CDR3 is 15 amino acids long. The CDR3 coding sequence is TGTGCCAGCAGCTTAGGGGAGGGGGCCAAAAACATTCAGTACTTC. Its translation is CASSLGEGAKNIQYF.

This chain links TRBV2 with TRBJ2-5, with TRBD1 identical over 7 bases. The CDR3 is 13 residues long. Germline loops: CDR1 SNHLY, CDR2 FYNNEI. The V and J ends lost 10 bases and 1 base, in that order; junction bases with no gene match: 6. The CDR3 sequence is CANHRDSQETQYF. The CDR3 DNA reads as TGTGCCAACCACCGGGACAGCCAAGAGACCCAGTACTTC. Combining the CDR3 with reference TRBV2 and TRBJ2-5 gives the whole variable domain EPEVTQTPSHQVTQMGQEVILRCVPISNHLYFYWYRQILGQKVEFLVSFYNNEISEKSEIFDDQFSVERPDGSNFTLKIRSTKLEDSAMYFCANHRDSQETQYFGPGTRLLVL.

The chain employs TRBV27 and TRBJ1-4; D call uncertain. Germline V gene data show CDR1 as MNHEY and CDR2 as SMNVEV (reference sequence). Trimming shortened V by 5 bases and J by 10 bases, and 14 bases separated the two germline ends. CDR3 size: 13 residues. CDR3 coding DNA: TGTGCCAGCAGTCGTAGCCCAGTTGGAAAACTGTTTTTT. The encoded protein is CASSRSPVGKLFF.

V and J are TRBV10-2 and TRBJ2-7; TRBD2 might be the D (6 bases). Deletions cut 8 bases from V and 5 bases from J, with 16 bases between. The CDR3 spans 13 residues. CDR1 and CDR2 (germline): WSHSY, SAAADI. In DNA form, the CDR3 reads TGCGCCAGCGGGGGGTCTCAAACTGACGAGCAGTACTTC. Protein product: CASGGSQTDEQYF.

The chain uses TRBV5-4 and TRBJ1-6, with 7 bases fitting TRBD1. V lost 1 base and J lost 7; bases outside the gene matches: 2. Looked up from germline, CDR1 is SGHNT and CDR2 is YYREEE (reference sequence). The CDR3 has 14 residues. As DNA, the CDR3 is TGTGCCAGCAGCTTGCTGGGACAGAATTCACCCCTCCACTTT. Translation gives CASSLLGQNSPLHF. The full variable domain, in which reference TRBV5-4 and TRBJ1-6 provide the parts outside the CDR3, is ETGVTQSPTHLIKTRGQQVTLRCSSQSGHNTVSWYQQALGQGPQFIFQYYREEENGRGNFPPRFSGLQFPNYSSELNVNALELDDSALYLCASSLLGQNSPLHFGNGTRLTVT.

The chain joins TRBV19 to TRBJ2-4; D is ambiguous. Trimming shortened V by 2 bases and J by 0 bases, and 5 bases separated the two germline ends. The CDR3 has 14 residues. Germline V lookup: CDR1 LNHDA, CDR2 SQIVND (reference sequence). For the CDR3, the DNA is TGTGCCAGTAGTATAACAGTAGCCAAAAACATTCAGTACTTC. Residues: CASSITVAKNIQYF.

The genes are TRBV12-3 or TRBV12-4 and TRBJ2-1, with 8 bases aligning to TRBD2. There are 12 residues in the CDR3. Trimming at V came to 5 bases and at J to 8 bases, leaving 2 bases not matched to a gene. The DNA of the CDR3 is TGTGCCAGCAGTCGGGGGGGGGATGAGCAGTTCTTC. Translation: CASSRGGDEQFF.

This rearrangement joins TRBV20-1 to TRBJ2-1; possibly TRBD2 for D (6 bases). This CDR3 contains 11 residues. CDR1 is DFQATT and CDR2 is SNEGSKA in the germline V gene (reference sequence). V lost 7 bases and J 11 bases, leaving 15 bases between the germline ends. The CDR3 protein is CSVGGRGKQFF. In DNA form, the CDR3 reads TGCAGTGTGGGCGGGCGGGGTAAGCAGTTCTTC.

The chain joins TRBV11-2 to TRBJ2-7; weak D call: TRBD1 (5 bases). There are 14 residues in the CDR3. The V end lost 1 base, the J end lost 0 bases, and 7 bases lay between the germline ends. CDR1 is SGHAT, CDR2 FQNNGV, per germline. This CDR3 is CASSLGQLSYEQYF. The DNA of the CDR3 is TGTGCCAGCAGCTTAGGACAGCTCTCCTACGAGCAGTACTTC. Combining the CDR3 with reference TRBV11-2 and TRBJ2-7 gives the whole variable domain EAGVAQSPRYKIIEKRQSVAFWCNPISGHATLYWYQQILGQGPKLLIQFQNNGVVDDSQLPKDRFSAERLKGVDSTLKIQPAKLEDSAVYLCASSLGQLSYEQYFGPGTRLTVT.

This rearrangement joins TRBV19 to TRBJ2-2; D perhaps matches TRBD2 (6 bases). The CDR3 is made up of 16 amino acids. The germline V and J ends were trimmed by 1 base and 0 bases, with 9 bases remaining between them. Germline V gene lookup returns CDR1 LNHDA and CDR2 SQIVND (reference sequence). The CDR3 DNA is TGTGCCAGTAGTATAGGTGGGGGGTCGAACACCGGGGAGCTGTTTTTT. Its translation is CASSIGGGSNTGELFF.

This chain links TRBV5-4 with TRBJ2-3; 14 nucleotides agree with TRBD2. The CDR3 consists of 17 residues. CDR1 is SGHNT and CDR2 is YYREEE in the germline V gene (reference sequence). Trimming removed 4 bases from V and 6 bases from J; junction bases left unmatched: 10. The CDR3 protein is CASSRPGLAGDRDTQYF. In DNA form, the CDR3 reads TGTGCCAGCAGCCGGCCGGGACTAGCGGGAGATAGGGATACGCAGTATTTT.

The CDR3 here is CAISEFRDPATDTQYF. CDR3 in DNA: TGTGCCATCAGTGAGTTTCGAGATCCCGCCACAGATACGCAGTATTTT. The V gene is TRBV10-3, the J gene TRBJ2-3; D not resolved. CDR3 size: 16 residues. The germline V and J ends were trimmed by 1 base and 2 bases, with 13 bases remaining between them. Germline assignment: CDR1 ENHRY and CDR2 SYGVKD.

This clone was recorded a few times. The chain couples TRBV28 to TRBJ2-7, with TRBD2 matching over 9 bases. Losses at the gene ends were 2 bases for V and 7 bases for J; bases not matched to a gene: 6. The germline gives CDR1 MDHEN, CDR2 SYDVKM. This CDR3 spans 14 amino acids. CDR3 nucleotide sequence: TGTGCCAGCAGTTTAGCGGGAGGGCCTACGGAGCAGTACTTC. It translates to CASSLAGGPTEQYF. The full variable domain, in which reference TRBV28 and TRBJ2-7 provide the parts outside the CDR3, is DVKVTQSSRYLVKRTGEKVFLECVQDMDHENMFWYRQDPGLGLRLIYFSYDVKMKEKGDIPEGYSVSREKKERFSLILESASTNQTSMYLCASSLAGGPTEQYFGPGTRLTVT.

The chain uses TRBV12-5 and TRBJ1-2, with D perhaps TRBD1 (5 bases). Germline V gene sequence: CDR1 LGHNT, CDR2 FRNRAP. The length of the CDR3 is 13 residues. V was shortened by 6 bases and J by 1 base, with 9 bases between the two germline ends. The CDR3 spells CASGKTVNYGYTF. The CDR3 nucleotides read TGTGCTAGTGGAAAGACAGTTAACTATGGCTACACCTTC.

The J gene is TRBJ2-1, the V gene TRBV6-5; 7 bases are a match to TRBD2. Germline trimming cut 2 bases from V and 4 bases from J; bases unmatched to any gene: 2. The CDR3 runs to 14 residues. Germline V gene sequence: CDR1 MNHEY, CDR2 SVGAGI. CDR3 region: CASSYAGDYNEQFF. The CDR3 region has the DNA TGTGCCAGCAGTTACGCGGGGGATTACAATGAGCAGTTCTTC.

The CDR3 region is CSGGPDSYEQYF. CDR3 bases: TGCAGTGGAGGGCCGGACTCCTACGAGCAGTACTTC. The J gene is TRBJ2-7, the V gene TRBV29-1; possible D gene TRBD2, 6 bases. The CDR3 runs to 12 residues. Germline CDR1 is SQVTM and CDR2 is ANQGSEA.

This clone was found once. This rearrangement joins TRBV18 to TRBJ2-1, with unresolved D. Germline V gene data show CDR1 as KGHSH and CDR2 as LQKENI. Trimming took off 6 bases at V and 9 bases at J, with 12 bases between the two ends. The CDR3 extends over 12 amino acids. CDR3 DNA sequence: TGTGCCAGCTCCCCAAGCGCCAGTGAGCAGTTCTTC. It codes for CASSPSASEQFF.

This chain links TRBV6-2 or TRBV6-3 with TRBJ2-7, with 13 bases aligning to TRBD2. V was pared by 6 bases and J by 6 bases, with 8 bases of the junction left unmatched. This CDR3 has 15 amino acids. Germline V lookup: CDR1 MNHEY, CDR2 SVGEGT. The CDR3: CASSYEGTSGVEQYF. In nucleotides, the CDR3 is TGTGCCAGCAGCTATGAAGGGACTAGCGGGGTCGAGCAGTACTTC.

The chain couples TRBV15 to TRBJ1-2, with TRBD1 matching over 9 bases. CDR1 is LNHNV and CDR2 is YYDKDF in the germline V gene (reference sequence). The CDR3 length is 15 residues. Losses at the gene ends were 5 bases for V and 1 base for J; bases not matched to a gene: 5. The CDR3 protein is CATSPGTGINYGYTF. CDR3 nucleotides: TGTGCCACCAGCCCCGGGACAGGGATTAACTATGGCTACACCTTC.